One and the same sample provided the 27 T cell receptor beta chains below, sequenced in a study of regulatory T cells in long-lasting Graves disease (dated by TCRdb to about 2021). The library was prepared using multiplex PCR. The reads were generated on an Illumina HiSeq 4000. iRepertoire HTBI primers and Arm-PCR amplification of CDR3 regions were used to construct TCR beta libraries. The public reads were reanalyzed by TCRdb: fastp trimming at Q25, MiXCR alignment, in-frame beta chains only. All rows with the same CDR3 protein become a single entry with the most common DNA and genes. This sample gives roughly 360,000 distinct CDR3 sequences in total; roughly 12% of them show up just once. Over 15% of the sample is in the top ten clones. The time point tag for this specimen amounts to: newly diagnosed GD, antithyroid drugs for less than 3 months. For both TCR sequencing and RNA sequencing, RNA was extracted from PBMCs using TRIzol.

The data also belong to a second study, concerning T cells in Graves' hyperthyroidism and ophthalmopathy.

Here the sequenced sample was peripheral blood mononuclear cells (PBMCs), taken at new diagnosis, from a patient treated with antithyroid drugs. The receptors were sampled from a woman aged 18-29 years with Graves disease. Donor details come from another sample of the same person, matched by shared clones.

This clonotype appeared many times. J is TRBJ2-5 and V is TRBV12-3 or TRBV12-4, with D perhaps matching TRBD2 (5 bases). Between the trimmed V and J ends, which lost 6 bases and 5 bases, there was a span of 10 bases. The CDR3 loop spans 12 amino acids. This chain's CDR3 is CASRSWEETQYF. The CDR3 DNA follows: TGTGCCAGCAGGTCATGGGAGGAGACCCAGTACTTC.

On this clonotype itself: This may be a read error: a much more frequent sequence differs by one nucleotide. The chain recombines TRBV20-1 with TRBJ2-7; D is possibly TRBD1 (5 bases). The CDR3 loop spans 15 amino acids. The germline V and J ends were trimmed by 1 base and 2 bases, with 15 bases remaining between them. Germline loops: CDR1 DFQATT, CDR2 SNEGSKA (reference sequence). The CDR3 DNA sequence: TGCAGTGCTAGAGGCAGGGTCCCAACTCCCTACGAGCAGTACTTC. Its translation is CSARGRVPTPYEQYF.

The chain links TRBV6-2 or TRBV6-3 to TRBJ1-1; no clear D. The length of the CDR3 is 14 residues. Trimming removed 4 bases from V and 1 base from J, with 10 bases in between. Germline V gene data show CDR1 as MNHEY and CDR2 as SVGEGT. This chain's CDR3 is CASSSGAENTEAFF. The CDR3 DNA follows: TGTGCCAGCAGTTCTGGAGCAGAGAACACTGAAGCTTTCTTT.

This clonotype came up a few times. It may be a read error: a sequence one base away is much more abundant. The J gene is TRBJ1-4, the V gene TRBV20-1; D is uncertain. Germline V gene data show CDR1 as DFQATT and CDR2 as SNEGSKA (reference sequence). The CDR3 length is 10 residues. CDR3 DNA: TGCAGTGCCGCGAATGAAAAACTGGTTTTT. Translated, it gives CSAANEKLVF.

This clonotype was found many times. The chain is built from TRBV10-3 and TRBJ1-3; no clear D gene. The germline V gene encodes CDR1 ENHRY and CDR2 SYGVKD. Trimming left V 2 bases short and J 2 bases short, with 7 bases between. The CDR3 sequence is 14 residues long. The CDR3 here is CAISELTAGNTIYF. CDR3 sequence (DNA): TGTGCCATCAGTGAGCTGACGGCTGGAAACACCATATATTTT.

This CDR3 reads CASSLWDRGLQKQYF. The CDR3 bases are TGTGCCAGCAGTCTGTGGGACAGGGGGCTTCAGAAGCAGTACTTC. The rearrangement joins TRBV28 to TRBJ2-7; 12 bases are a match to TRBD1. V shed 5 bases and J 8 bases; nucleotides not matched to a gene: 10. The length of the CDR3 is 15 residues. From germline, CDR1 is MDHEN and CDR2 SYDVKM.

This clonotype came up many times. This chain links TRBV11-2 with TRBJ2-1; 14 bases are a match to TRBD2. Germline CDR1 SGHAT, CDR2 FQNNGV. Germline trimming cut 4 bases from V and 10 bases from J; bases unmatched to any gene: 6. This CDR3 is built from 15 residues. Here the CDR3 DNA reads TGTGCCAGCAGCTATGGGACTAGCGGGAGCGGGGAGCAGTTCTTC. Translation gives CASSYGTSGSGEQFF.

V usage is TRBV11-1 and J usage is TRBJ2-1, with 14 bases identical to TRBD2. Germline CDR1 SGHAT, CDR2 FQDESV (reference sequence). This CDR3 contains 19 residues. Unmatched junction bases numbered 11, after V lost 3 bases and J lost 4 bases. CDR3 loop: CASSLGTSGTSGGYNEQFF. CDR3 sequence (DNA): TGTGCCAGCAGCTTGGGGACTTCCGGGACTAGCGGGGGATACAATGAGCAGTTCTTC.

This clonotype was seen a handful of times. The V gene is TRBV9, the J gene TRBJ2-1; D might be TRBD2 (6 bases). The germline V gene encodes CDR1 SGDLS and CDR2 YYNGEE. The V gene lost 4 bases and the J gene lost 7 bases, with 15 bases spanning the gap. CDR3 length: 14 residues. The CDR3 DNA sequence: TGTGCCAGCAGCTCCATGGGGGGTGGGAATGAGCAGTTCTTC. Translated: CASSSMGGGNEQFF.

This clonotype appeared a few times. CDR3 amino acids: CASSLELAGVGAEAFF. In DNA, the CDR3 is TGTGCCAGCAGCTTAGAACTTGCGGGGGTTGGCGCTGAAGCTTTCTTT. The chain couples TRBV13 to TRBJ1-1; TRBD1 might be the D (5 bases). The CDR3 runs 16 residues. Germline values: CDR1 PRHDT, CDR2 FYEKMQ (reference sequence). With 1 base removed from V and 6 bases from J, the gap between germline ends came to 18 bases.

The sample holds one count of this clonotype. Sequence at one end of the junction differs from germline and may be a read error. CDR3 DNA: TGCGCCAGCAGCCTCAGGGTAGGCACCGGGGAGCTGGTTTTT. As protein: CASSLRVGTGELVF. The chain couples TRBV4-1 to TRBJ2-2; D may correspond to TRBD1 or TRBD2 (5 bases each). The CDR3 consists of 14 residues. CDR1 and CDR2 from the germline V gene are MGHRA and YSYEKL.

In its sample, this clonotype was seen many times. The chain uses TRBV28 and TRBJ2-1; D is unresolved. The CDR3 extends over 14 amino acids. V was trimmed by 7 bases and J by 5 bases, leaving 15 bases between them. CDR1 MDHEN and CDR2 SYDVKM come from the germline V gene. The CDR3 is CASIQRQPDNEQFF. The CDR3 nucleotides read TGTGCCAGCATACAGCGTCAGCCGGACAATGAGCAGTTCTTC.

This clonotype was counted at least ten times. V is TRBV9 and J is TRBJ2-7; 8 bases are shared with TRBD2. Germline CDR1 is SGDLS and CDR2 is YYNGEE. The CDR3 totals 15 residues. The V and J ends lost 0 bases and 5 bases, in that order; junction bases with no gene match: 7. CDR3: CASSVGGTSAHEQYF. CDR3 sequence (DNA): TGTGCCAGCAGCGTAGGAGGGACTAGTGCCCACGAGCAGTACTTC.

This clonotype was recorded a few times. Being one base from a much bigger clone, this may be a read error. The chain couples TRBV12-3 or TRBV12-4 to TRBJ2-7, with 9 positions matching TRBD2. The V gene end was trimmed by 2 bases and the J gene end by 2 bases; junction bases not matched to a gene: 13. The CDR3 has 18 amino acids. CDR3 protein: CASSLSKTSGGGTYEQYF. The CDR3 coding sequence is TGTGCCAGCAGTTTAAGTAAGACTAGCGGTGGTGGAACCTACGAGCAGTACTTC.

The sample holds many counts of this clonotype. The gene calls are TRBV6-2 or TRBV6-3 and TRBJ2-1; no clear D. Germline V CDR1 and CDR2: MNHEY, SVGEGT. This CDR3 region has 12 residues. The germline V and J ends were trimmed by 6 bases and 0 bases, with 3 bases remaining between them. DNA for the CDR3: TGTGCCAGCAGCAACTCCTACAATGAGCAGTTCTTC. Translation gives CASSNSYNEQFF.

This clonotype was observed many times. The genes are TRBV15 and TRBJ2-5, with D hard to call. The V and J ends lost 2 bases and 5 bases respectively, with 9 bases between them. CDR1 and CDR2 from the germline V gene are LNHNV and YYDKDF (reference sequence). This CDR3 is built from 13 residues. DNA of the CDR3: TGTGCCACCAGCAGACGTACTCAGGAGACCCAGTACTTC. Its translation: CATSRRTQETQYF.

This clonotype was detected only a few times. The V gene is TRBV6-5, the J gene TRBJ2-4; unclear D gene. The germline gives CDR1 MNHEY, CDR2 SVGAGI. CDR3 length: 11 amino acids. V was shortened by 1 base and J by 8 bases, with 3 bases between the two germline ends. The CDR3, as DNA: TGTGCCAGCAGTTACTTCGACATTCAGTACTTC. It specifies CASSYFDIQYF.

This clonotype showed up many times. The chain links TRBV9 to TRBJ2-7; D is possibly TRBD1 or TRBD2 (5 bases each). The CDR3 runs to 19 residues. Germline V gives CDR1 SGDLS, CDR2 YYNGEE. With 4 bases removed from V and 1 base from J, the gap between germline ends came to 27 bases. In nucleotides, the CDR3 is TGTGCCAGCAGCCCTACAAAAGGGGTCGGAGGAGCGTTTTCCTACGAGCAGTACGTC. It encodes CASSPTKGVGGAFSYEQYV.

V gene TRBV9 combines with J gene TRBJ2-1; D unclear. The CDR3 is made up of 12 amino acids. V lost 0 bases and J 9 bases, leaving 7 bases between the germline ends. Germline V lookup: CDR1 SGDLS, CDR2 YYNGEE. The CDR3 DNA is TGTGCCAGCAGCGTAGTTGATCGTGAGCAGTTCTTC. This encodes CASSVVDREQFF.

CDR3: CASSRRRSVLGEQYF. The CDR3 coding sequence is TGCGCCAGCAGCCGCAGAAGGTCGGTTTTGGGTGAGCAGTACTTC. This chain uses TRBV10-1 with TRBJ2-7; D uncertain. Trimming shortened V by 6 bases and J by 7 bases, and 22 bases separated the two germline ends. The CDR3 extends over 15 amino acids. CDR1 WNHNN and CDR2 SYGVQD come from the germline V gene (reference sequence).

At least ten counts were recorded for this clonotype. The gene calls are TRBV7-9 and TRBJ1-1; D is unresolved. Trimming removed 6 bases at V and 6 bases at J, with 17 bases between. Per germline, CDR1 SEHNR and CDR2 FQNEAQ (reference sequence). There are 14 residues in the CDR3. CDR3: CASRRGLGLAEAFF. For the CDR3, the DNA is TGTGCCAGCAGAAGAGGACTGGGGTTGGCTGAAGCTTTCTTT.

This clonotype was observed at least ten times. The chain carries TRBV28 and TRBJ1-5, with D maybe TRBD1 (5 bases). Per germline, CDR1 MDHEN and CDR2 SYDVKM. This CDR3 is built from 17 residues. The V gene lost 4 bases and the J gene lost 4 bases, with 20 bases spanning the gap. The chain's CDR3 is CASSSPLSGTWNQPQHF. The CDR3 DNA reads as TGTGCCAGCAGTTCCCCCCTATCAGGGACTTGGAATCAGCCCCAGCATTTT.

In this sample, this clonotype turned up many times. The chain carries TRBV11-2 and TRBJ1-2, with 8 bases matching TRBD1. Germline CDR1 and CDR2: SGHAT and FQNNGV. The CDR3 sequence is 15 residues long. With 6 bases clipped from V and 6 bases from J, the junction kept 12 bases outside the gene matches. The CDR3 protein is CASRSYRGFANGYTF. The DNA for the CDR3 is TGTGCCAGCAGATCTTACAGGGGGTTTGCTAATGGCTACACCTTC.

This clonotype has more than one count but fewer than ten. The chain joins TRBV9 to TRBJ2-4; D is perhaps TRBD2 (5 bases). CDR3 length equals 13 residues. CDR1 is SGDLS and CDR2 is YYNGEE in the germline V gene. Trimming left V 0 bases short and J 10 bases short, with 11 bases between. Written as DNA, the CDR3 is TGTGCCAGCAGCGTAGGGTTAGGCGGGATTCAGTACTTC. It is translated as CASSVGLGGIQYF. Drawing the rest from reference TRBV9 and TRBJ2-4, the complete variable domain is DSGVTQTPKHLITATGQRVTLRCSPRSGDLSVYWYQQSLDQGLQFLIQYYNGEERAKGNILERFSAQQFPDLHSELNLSSLELGDSALYFCASSVGLGGIQYFGAGTRLSVL.

Many counts were recorded for this clonotype. The chain employs TRBV7-2 and TRBJ2-2; 9 nucleotides agree with TRBD2. V lost 5 bases and J lost 4; bases outside the gene matches: 14. The length of the CDR3 is 18 residues. CDR1 SGHTA and CDR2 FQGNSA come from the germline V gene. The CDR3 sequence: CASSLLPPLAGITGELFF. CDR3 DNA sequence: TGTGCCAGCAGCCTCTTGCCTCCTCTAGCGGGGATCACCGGGGAGCTGTTTTTT.

On this clonotype itself: This could be a read error, since a much larger clone is one nucleotide away. The chain carries TRBV6-1 and TRBJ1-4; D unresolved. Germline CDR1 is MNHNS and CDR2 is SASEGT. The CDR3 runs 14 residues. V was cut by 5 bases and J by 7 bases, with 14 bases left in between. In nucleotides, the CDR3 is TGTGCCAGCAGTTACCGCACGGAGGGTGAAAAACTGTTTTTT. It is translated as CASSYRTEGEKLFF.

This clonotype has just a few counts. This sequence joins TRBV11-3 and TRBJ2-7, with 9 bases lining up with TRBD1. V shed 1 base and J 2 bases; nucleotides not matched to a gene: 6. Germline-derived CDR1 and CDR2 are SGHNT and YENEEA. The CDR3 covers 16 residues. The CDR3 protein is CASSLALGQGPYEQYF. CDR3 sequence (DNA): TGTGCCAGCAGCTTAGCCCTGGGACAGGGACCCTACGAGCAGTACTTC.